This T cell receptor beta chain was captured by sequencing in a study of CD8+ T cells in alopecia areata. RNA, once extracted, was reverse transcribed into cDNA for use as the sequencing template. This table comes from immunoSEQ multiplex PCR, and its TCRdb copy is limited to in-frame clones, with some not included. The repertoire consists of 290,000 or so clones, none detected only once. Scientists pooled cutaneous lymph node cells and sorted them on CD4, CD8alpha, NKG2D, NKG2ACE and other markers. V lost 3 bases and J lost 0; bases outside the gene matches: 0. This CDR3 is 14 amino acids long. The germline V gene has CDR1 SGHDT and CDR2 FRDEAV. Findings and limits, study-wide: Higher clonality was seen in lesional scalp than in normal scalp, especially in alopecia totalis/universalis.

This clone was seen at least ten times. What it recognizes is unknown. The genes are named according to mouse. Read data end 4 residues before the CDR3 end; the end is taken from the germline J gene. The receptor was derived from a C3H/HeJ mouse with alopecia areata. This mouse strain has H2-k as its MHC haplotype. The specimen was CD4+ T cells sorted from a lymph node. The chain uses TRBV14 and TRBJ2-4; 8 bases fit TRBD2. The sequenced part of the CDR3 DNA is TGTGCCAGCAGTTACTGGGGGAGTCAAAAC. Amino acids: CASSYWGSQN. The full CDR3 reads CASSYWGSQNTLYF.